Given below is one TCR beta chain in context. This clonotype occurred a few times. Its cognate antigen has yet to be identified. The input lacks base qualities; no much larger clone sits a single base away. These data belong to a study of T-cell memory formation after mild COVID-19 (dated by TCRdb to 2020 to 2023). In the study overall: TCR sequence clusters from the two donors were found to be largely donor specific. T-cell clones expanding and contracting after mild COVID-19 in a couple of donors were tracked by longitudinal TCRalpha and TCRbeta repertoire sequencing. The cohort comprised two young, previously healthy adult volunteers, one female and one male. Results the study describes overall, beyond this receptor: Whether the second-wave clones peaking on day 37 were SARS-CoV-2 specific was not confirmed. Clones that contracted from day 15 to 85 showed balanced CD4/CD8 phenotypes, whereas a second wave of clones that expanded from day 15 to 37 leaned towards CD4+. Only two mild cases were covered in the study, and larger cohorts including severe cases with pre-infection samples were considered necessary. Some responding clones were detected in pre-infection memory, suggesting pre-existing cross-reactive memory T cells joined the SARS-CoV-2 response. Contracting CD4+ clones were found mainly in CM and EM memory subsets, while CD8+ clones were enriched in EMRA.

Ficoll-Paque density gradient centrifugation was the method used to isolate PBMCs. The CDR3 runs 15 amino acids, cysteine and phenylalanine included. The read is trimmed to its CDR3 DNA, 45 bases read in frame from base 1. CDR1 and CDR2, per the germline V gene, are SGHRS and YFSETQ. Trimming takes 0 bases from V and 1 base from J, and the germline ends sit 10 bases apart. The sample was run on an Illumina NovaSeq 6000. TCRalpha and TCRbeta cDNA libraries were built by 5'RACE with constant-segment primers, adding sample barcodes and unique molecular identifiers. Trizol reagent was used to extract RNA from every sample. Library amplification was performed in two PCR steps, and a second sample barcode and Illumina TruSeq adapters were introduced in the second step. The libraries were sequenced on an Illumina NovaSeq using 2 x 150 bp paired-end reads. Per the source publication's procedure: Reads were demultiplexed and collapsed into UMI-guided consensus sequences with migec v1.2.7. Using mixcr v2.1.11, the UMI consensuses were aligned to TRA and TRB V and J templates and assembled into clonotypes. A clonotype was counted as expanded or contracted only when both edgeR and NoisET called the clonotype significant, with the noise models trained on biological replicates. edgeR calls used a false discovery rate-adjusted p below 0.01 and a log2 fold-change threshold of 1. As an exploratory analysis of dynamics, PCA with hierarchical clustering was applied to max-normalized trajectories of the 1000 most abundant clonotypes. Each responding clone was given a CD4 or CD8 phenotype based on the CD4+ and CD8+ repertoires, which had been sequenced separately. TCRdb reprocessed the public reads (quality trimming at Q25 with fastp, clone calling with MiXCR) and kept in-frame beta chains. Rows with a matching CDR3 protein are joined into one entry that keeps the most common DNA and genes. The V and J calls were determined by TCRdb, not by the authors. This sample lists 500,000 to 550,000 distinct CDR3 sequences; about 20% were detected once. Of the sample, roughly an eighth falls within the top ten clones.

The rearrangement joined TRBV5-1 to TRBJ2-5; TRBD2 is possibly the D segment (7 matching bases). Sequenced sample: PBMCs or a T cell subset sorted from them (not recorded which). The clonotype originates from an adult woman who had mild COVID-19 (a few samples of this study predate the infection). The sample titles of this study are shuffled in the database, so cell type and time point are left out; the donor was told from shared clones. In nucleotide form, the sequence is TGCGCCAGCAGCTTGGTAGGGGGGGCCCAAGAGACCCAGTACTTC. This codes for CASSLVGGAQETQYF.